Presented here are 32 T cell receptor beta chains from one specimen sequenced in a study of Tregs in tolerant kidney transplant recipients. The method was immunoSEQ multiplex PCR; TCRdb's version includes in-frame clones alone and lacks a portion of them. The sample includes roughly 50,000 clones. This specimen consisted of CD4+ T cells from blood, obtained before the transplant. The receptors shown here come from a human donor who received a combined kidney and bone marrow transplant.

A remark on this clone: The read terminates 3 residues before the CDR3 end, so the remaining end is supplied by the germline J gene. This sequence joins TRBV5-1 and TRBJ2-3; TRBD2 aligns across 8 bases. The germline CDR1 and CDR2 sequences are SGHRS and YFSETQ. J was trimmed by 2 bases and V by 4 bases; bases with no gene match: 6. The CDR3 consists of 15 residues. Partial CDR3 DNA: TGCGCCAGCAGCCCCTGGACTAGCTCCACAGATACG. Translated: CASSPWTSSTDT. The whole CDR3 is CASSPWTSSTDTQYF.

As to this clone: The observed sequence ends 3 residues before the CDR3 terminus, with the missing tail filled in from the germline J gene. This chain joins TRBV5-1 and TRBJ2-5; no firm D call. This CDR3 comprises 14 residues. Germline lookup yields CDR1 SGHRS and CDR2 YFSETQ. V shed 0 bases and J shed 1 base, with 7 bases lying between them. CDR3 DNA, as far as it was read: TGCGCCAGCAGCTTGGCTACCACCCAAGAGACC. It translates to CASSLATTQET. The CDR3, in full, reads CASSLATTQETQYF.

Comment on this clone: Read coverage stops 3 residues before the CDR3 terminus; the germline J gene supplies the remainder. The gene calls are TRBV5-1 and TRBJ2-5; D is undetermined. Germline V gene data show CDR1 as SGHRS and CDR2 as YFSETQ. The germline V and J ends were trimmed by 0 bases and 0 bases, with 6 bases remaining between them. The CDR3 consists of 14 residues. The CDR3 region is CASSLGPYQETQYF. Partial CDR3 DNA: TGCGCCAGCAGCTTGGGGCCGTACCAAGAGACC. Full variable domain (missing parts from reference TRBV5-1 and TRBJ2-5): KAGVTQTPRYLIKTRGQQVTLSCSPISGHRSVSWYQQTPGQGLQFLFEYFSETQRNKGNFPGRFSGRQFSNSRSEMNVSTLELGDSALYLCASSLGPYQETQYFGPGTRLLVL.

Concerning this clone: Read coverage stops 3 residues before the CDR3 terminus; the germline J gene supplies the remainder. This chain links TRBV19 with TRBJ1-2, with D tentatively TRBD1 (5 bases). Germline lookup yields CDR1 LNHDA and CDR2 SQIVND (reference sequence). CDR3 length: 15 amino acids. V lost 9 bases and J 3 bases, leaving 20 bases between the germline ends. This CDR3 reads CASDPGPGRYYGYTF. CDR3 bases read: TGTGCCAGCGATCCCGGGCCAGGGAGATACTATGGC.

As concerns this clone: The read ends 3 residues shy of where the CDR3 ends; the end is completed using the germline J gene. J is TRBJ1-2 and V is TRBV5-6; unclear D gene. The CDR3 has 14 amino acids. Germline-derived CDR1 and CDR2 are SGHDT and YYEEEE. V was clipped by 4 bases and J by 3 bases, with 13 bases between them. The CDR3 here is CASSLGQKYYGYTF. CDR3 bases read: TGTGCCAGCAGCCTTGGCCAAAAATACTATGGC. Supplemented by reference TRBV5-6 and TRBJ1-2, the full variable domain reads DAGVTQSPTHLIKTRGQQVTLRCSPKSGHDTVSWYQQALGQGPQFIFQYYEEEERQRGNFPDRFSGHQFPNYSSELNVNALLLGDSALYLCASSLGQKYYGYTFGSGTRLTVV.

A note on this clone: The read ends 3 residues shy of where the CDR3 ends; the end is completed using the germline J gene. The chain combines TRBV5-1 with TRBJ1-2; D is perhaps TRBD1 (5 bases). Germline values: CDR1 SGHRS, CDR2 YFSETQ. Trimming took off 4 bases at V and 6 bases at J, with 13 bases between the two ends. The CDR3 contains 13 residues. CDR3 DNA (partial): TGCGCCAGCAGCCTGATGCTAGGGGATGGC. This encodes CASSLMLGDG. The CDR3 as a whole reads CASSLMLGDGYTF.

A word on this clone: The observed sequence ends 3 residues before the CDR3 terminus, with the missing tail filled in from the germline J gene. The J gene is TRBJ1-2, the V gene TRBV2; D uncertain. V shed 3 bases and J shed 4 bases, with 15 bases lying between them. From germline, CDR1 is SNHLY and CDR2 FYNNEI. This CDR3 is built from 15 residues. The CDR3 here is CASSEMGAATYGYTF. The part of the CDR3 DNA that was read is TGTGCCAGCAGTGAGATGGGCGCCGCCACCTATGGC.

On this clone itself: The read halts 3 residues ahead of the CDR3 end, with the missing end drawn from the germline J gene. The rearrangement links TRBV20-1 to TRBJ1-2; a weak D match, TRBD1 (5 bases). CDR3 length: 12 amino acids. Looked up from germline, CDR1 is DFQATT and CDR2 is SNEGSKA (reference sequence). With 7 bases removed from V and 2 bases from J, the gap between germline ends came to 11 bases. This CDR3 reads CSVETENYGYTF. The DNA read from the CDR3 is TGCAGTGTGGAGACAGAGAACTATGGC.

With respect to this clone: Read coverage stops 3 residues before the CDR3 terminus; the germline J gene supplies the remainder. The V and J genes are TRBV30 and TRBJ1-1; D unclear. This CDR3 contains 13 residues. Between the trimmed V and J ends, which lost 3 bases and 7 bases, there was a span of 15 bases. CDR1 is GTSNPN and CDR2 is SVGIG in the germline V gene (reference sequence). CDR3 DNA (partial): TGTGCCTGGAGGACATGGTCTAACGGTGAA. Residues: CAWRTWSNGE. The entire CDR3 is CAWRTWSNGEAFF.

Worth noting for this clone: The read ends 3 residues before the CDR3 terminus; that terminus is restored from the germline J gene. J is TRBJ1-3 and V is TRBV5-1, with 7 bases matching TRBD1. The CDR3 spans 14 residues. Germline-derived CDR1 and CDR2 are SGHRS and YFSETQ. The V and J ends lost 2 bases and 8 bases, in that order; junction bases with no gene match: 7. CDR3 loop: CASSFSPTGDTIYF. The DNA read from the CDR3 is TGCGCCAGCAGCTTCTCCCCCACAGGGGACACC.

CDR3 sequence: CASSSTPTGGTEAFF. CDR3 DNA, as far as it was read: TGTGCCAGCAGCTCGACGCCCACAGGGGGCACTGAA. The chain has TRBV7-9 and TRBJ1-1, with 8 bases fitting TRBD1. With the read ending 3 residues before the CDR3 end, the germline J gene is used to fill in that end. Germline V gene lookup returns CDR1 SEHNR and CDR2 FQNEAQ (reference sequence). The CDR3 has 15 residues. Unmatched junction bases numbered 8, after V lost 4 bases and J lost 4 bases.

As regards this clone: Read sequence stops 3 residues before the CDR3 end, and the germline J gene provides the missing end. The chain is built from TRBV10-3 and TRBJ2-3; possibly TRBD2 for D (6 bases). The CDR3 contains 14 residues. The germline V and J ends were trimmed by 9 bases and 5 bases, with 18 bases remaining between them. CDR1 and CDR2 (germline): ENHRY, SYGVKD. The CDR3 DNA, read in part, is TGTGCCATACAAATAGCGGCTGAAGGAGATACG. Translating gives CAIQIAAEGDT. The CDR3 reads in full as CAIQIAAEGDTQYF.

To note about this clone: The missing CDR3 end, 3 residues past where the read stops, is filled in from the germline J gene. The chain has TRBV6-1 and TRBJ2-7; 12 positions agree with TRBD2. Unmatched junction bases numbered 6, after V lost 3 bases and J lost 3 bases. The germline V gene encodes CDR1 MNHNS and CDR2 SASEGT. The CDR3 is 16 amino acids. The CDR3 bases that were read are TGTGCCAGCAGTGAGAGGACTAGCGGGGCACTCTACGAG. Protein product: CASSERTSGALYE. The entire CDR3 reads CASSERTSGALYEQYF.

Note on this clone: The CDR3 end is not reached by the read, which stops 3 residues before it; the germline J gene fills it in. V and J are TRBV29-1 and TRBJ2-5; tentatively, D is TRBD1 (5 bases). The CDR3 sequence is 14 residues long. Trimming took off 5 bases at V and 0 bases at J, with 13 bases between the two ends. CDR1 and CDR2 from the germline V gene are SQVTM and ANQGSEA. The sequenced CDR3 bases are TGCAGCGTTTGGGGCGGCCGGTACCAAGAGACC. Its protein product is CSVWGGRYQET. The complete CDR3 sequence is CSVWGGRYQETQYF.

As regards this clone: The read comes to an end 3 residues before the CDR3 does, leaving the germline J gene to fill in the end. The gene calls are TRBV9 and TRBJ2-7, with 8 bases fitting TRBD2. With 4 bases clipped from V and 6 bases from J, the junction kept 12 bases outside the gene matches. CDR1 SGDLS and CDR2 YYNGEE come from the germline V gene. The CDR3 is 15 residues long. CDR3 DNA (partial): TGTGCCAGCAGCACCCGAGCGACTAGCGACTCCGAG. Protein sequence: CASSTRATSDSE. The whole CDR3 sequence reads CASSTRATSDSEQYF.

Comment on this clone: Read coverage stops 3 residues before the CDR3 terminus; the germline J gene supplies the remainder. The chain uses TRBV7-9 and TRBJ1-2, with D possibly matching TRBD1 (5 bases). The V and J ends lost 1 base and 4 bases respectively, with 13 bases between them. The CDR3 sequence is 15 residues long. CDR1 SEHNR and CDR2 FQNEAQ come from the germline V gene (reference sequence). The sequenced part of the CDR3 DNA is TGTGCCAGCAGCTTAGGAGACAGTGCTTTCTATGGC. Protein product: CASSLGDSAFYG. The whole CDR3 region reads CASSLGDSAFYGYTF.

The CDR3 spells CASSARQGATGELFF. CDR3 DNA, as far as it was read: TGTGCCAGCAGCGCCAGACAGGGGGCGACCGGGGAG. The chain links TRBV11-3 to TRBJ2-2; 10 positions match TRBD1. The read comes to an end 3 residues before the CDR3 does, leaving the germline J gene to fill in the end. This CDR3 spans 15 amino acids. V lost 5 bases, J lost 5 bases, and 5 bases stayed unmatched. Germline V CDR1 and CDR2: SGHNT, YENEEA.

Of note for this clone: Sequencing ends 3 residues short of the CDR3 end; the germline J gene provides the rest. This rearrangement joins TRBV10-1 to TRBJ2-3; D remains ambiguous. CDR3 size: 14 residues. V was trimmed by 0 bases and J by 4 bases, leaving 8 bases between them. Germline V gives CDR1 WNHNN, CDR2 SYGVQD (reference sequence). The CDR3 spells CASSESAGSDTQYF. The covered CDR3 bases are TGCGCCAGCAGTGAGTCGGCAGGTTCAGATACG.

In the case of this clone: Sequencing ends 3 residues short of the CDR3 end; the germline J gene provides the rest. The V gene is TRBV14, the J gene TRBJ2-3; D unclear. The CDR3 is 13 residues long. The V end lost 1 base, the J end lost 0 bases, and 2 bases lay between the germline ends. Germline lookup yields CDR1 SGHDN and CDR2 FVKESK. The CDR3 here is CASSQASTDTQYF. The part of the CDR3 DNA that was read is TGTGCCAGCAGCCAAGCGAGCACAGATACG. The entire variable domain, with the rest obtained from reference TRBV14 and TRBJ2-3, is as follows: EAGVTQFPSHSVIEKGQTVTLRCDPISGHDNLYWYRRVMGKEIKFLLHFVKESKQDESGMPNNRFLAERTGGTYSTLKVQPAELEDSGVYFCASSQASTDTQYFGPGTRLTVL.

Remarks on this clone: The read gets to within 3 residues of the CDR3 end, and the germline J gene fills in the rest. The V and J genes are TRBV7-2 and TRBJ1-3; D is undetermined. The CDR3 is 13 amino acids. V was cut by 5 bases and J by 8 bases, with 13 bases left in between. Germline CDR1 is SGHTA and CDR2 is FQGNSA. CDR3: CASSTMTTDTIYF. CDR3 DNA (partial): TGTGCCAGCAGCACCATGACAACGGACACC.

The CDR3 loop reads CSVAFQAGNIQYF. The CDR3 bases that were read are TGCAGCGTTGCTTTTCAGGCAGGAAACATT. The V gene is TRBV29-1, the J gene TRBJ2-4, with D unresolved. The read comes to an end 3 residues before the CDR3 does, leaving the germline J gene to fill in the end. Germline V gene lookup returns CDR1 SQVTM and CDR2 ANQGSEA. V was trimmed by 4 bases and J by 6 bases, leaving 13 bases between them. The CDR3 is 13 residues long.

As for this clone: The sequenced fragment ends 3 residues before the CDR3 boundary, so the rest is inferred from the germline J gene. V and J are TRBV28 and TRBJ2-5, with D uncertain. Germline V gene sequence: CDR1 MDHEN, CDR2 SYDVKM. V lost 2 bases to trimming and J lost 2 bases, with 6 bases between them. This CDR3 spans 13 amino acids. Partial CDR3 DNA: TGTGCCAGCAGTTTAGCGGTACAAGAGACC. Translation gives CASSLAVQET. The whole CDR3 sequence is CASSLAVQETQYF.

The DNA read from the CDR3 is TGTGCCAGCTCAGACAATCGGCAGGGGGGA. This codes for CASSDNRQGG. The CDR3, in full, reads CASSDNRQGGAFF. The chain has TRBV18 and TRBJ1-1, with 7 bases matching TRBD1. The missing CDR3 end, 3 residues past where the read stops, is filled in from the germline J gene. The CDR3 consists of 13 residues. The germline V gene encodes CDR1 KGHSH and CDR2 LQKENI.

For this clone: The missing CDR3 end, 3 residues past where the read stops, is filled in from the germline J gene. The J gene is TRBJ1-1, the V gene TRBV5-1, with 10 bases matching TRBD1. The CDR3 is 16 residues long. Germline-derived CDR1 and CDR2 are SGHRS and YFSETQ. Incomplete CDR3 DNA: TGCGCCAGCAGCCCACAGGACACACCGGGGACAGGGGTC. Protein: CASSPQDTPGTGV. The whole CDR3 protein reads CASSPQDTPGTGVAFF.

The sequenced part of the CDR3 DNA is TGCGCCAGCGGGGTAGGAGGGGCCTATGGC. The encoded protein is CASGVGGAYG. Given in full, the CDR3 is CASGVGGAYGYTF. The chain couples TRBV5-1 to TRBJ1-2; tentative D call: TRBD1 (5 bases). The read terminates 3 residues before the CDR3 end, so the remaining end is supplied by the germline J gene. There are 13 residues in the CDR3. Trimming pared 7 bases from V and 4 bases from J, leaving 14 bases between. The germline gives CDR1 SGHRS, CDR2 YFSETQ.

As regards this clone: The read comes to an end 3 residues before the CDR3 does, leaving the germline J gene to fill in the end. J is TRBJ1-2 and V is TRBV11-1; 10 nucleotides align to TRBD1. J was trimmed by 4 bases and V by 5 bases; bases with no gene match: 4. The CDR3 consists of 14 residues. The germline gives CDR1 SGHAT, CDR2 FQDESV (reference sequence). The CDR3 bases that were read are TGTGCCAGCAGCCCCGGGACAGGGGCCTATGGC. Protein sequence: CASSPGTGAYG. The CDR3 as a whole reads CASSPGTGAYGYTF. Complete variable domain (other parts from reference TRBV11-1 and TRBJ1-2): EAEVAQSPRYKITEKSQAVAFWCDPISGHATLYWYRQILGQGPELLVQFQDESVVDDSQLPKDRFSAERLKGVDSTLKIQPAELGDSAMYLCASSPGTGAYGYTFGSGTRLTVV.

Notes on this clone: The read ends 3 residues shy of where the CDR3 ends; the end is completed using the germline J gene. The rearrangement joins TRBV30 to TRBJ1-4, with D uncertain. CDR1 and CDR2 (germline): GTSNPN, SVGIG (reference sequence). The V and J ends lost 0 bases and 3 bases respectively, with 8 bases between them. The CDR3 spans 14 residues. The DNA read from the CDR3 is TGTGCCTGGAGTGTAGGTGAAGCTAATGAAAAA. Protein: CAWSVGEANEK. The whole CDR3 sequence is CAWSVGEANEKLFF.

Worth noting for this clone: The DNA ends 3 residues before the CDR3 does, and the rest of the CDR3 is filled in from the germline J gene. The J gene is TRBJ1-5, the V gene TRBV28; no definite D call. Between the trimmed V and J ends, which lost 5 bases and 4 bases, there was a span of 6 bases. This CDR3 is built from 12 residues. The germline CDR1 and CDR2 sequences are MDHEN and SYDVKM. The sequenced CDR3 bases are TGTGCCAGCAGTGTAGGGAATCAGCCC. This codes for CASSVGNQP. The whole CDR3 protein reads CASSVGNQPQHF.

Note on this clone: From the germline J gene comes the end of the CDR3, since the read stops 3 residues before it. The V call is TRBV5-5, the J call TRBJ1-2; possibly TRBD1 for D (5 bases). The germline V gene has CDR1 SGHKS and CDR2 YYEKEE (reference sequence). CDR3 length equals 13 residues. V shed 1 base and J shed 6 bases, with 10 bases lying between them. CDR3: CASSLRGTDGYTF. The DNA read from the CDR3 is TGTGCCAGCAGCTTGCGGGGGACTGATGGC.

Regarding this clone: The read gets to within 3 residues of the CDR3 end, and the germline J gene fills in the rest. This rearrangement joins TRBV18 to TRBJ1-1, with 7 nucleotides matching TRBD1. CDR1 and CDR2 from the germline V gene are KGHSH and LQKENI. V dropped 6 bases and J dropped 6; count of bases not matched to a gene: 13. This CDR3 region has 15 residues. This CDR3 reads CASSLEGGGIAEAFF. The CDR3 DNA, read in part, is TGTGCCAGCTCTCTGGAGGGAGGGGGCATAGCTGAA.

Of note for this clone: The CDR3 end is not reached by the read, which stops 3 residues before it; the germline J gene fills it in. The rearrangement links TRBV7-9 to TRBJ1-2; D gene ambiguous. V lost 2 bases to trimming and J lost 1 base, with 11 bases between them. The length of the CDR3 is 15 residues. CDR1 and CDR2 (germline): SEHNR, FQNEAQ (reference sequence). CDR3 protein: CASSLSSRFNYGYTF. CDR3 bases read: TGTGCCAGCAGCTTAAGTTCCAGATTTAACTATGGC.

Concerning this clone itself: The missing CDR3 end, 3 residues past where the read stops, is filled in from the germline J gene. J is TRBJ1-2 and V is TRBV5-1; tentatively, D is TRBD1 (5 bases). With 1 base removed from V and 6 bases from J, the gap between germline ends came to 10 bases. Per germline, CDR1 SGHRS and CDR2 YFSETQ. The length of the CDR3 is 13 residues. The CDR3 DNA, read in part, is TGCGCCAGCAGCTTGACCAGGGATAATGGC. Its protein is CASSLTRDNG. The entire CDR3 protein reads CASSLTRDNGYTF.